This T cell receptor (beta chain) was profiled in a study of T cell responses to AZD1222 COVID-19 vaccine. The germline V gene encodes CDR1 MNHEY and CDR2 SMNVEV (reference sequence). The CDR3 covers 17 residues. The junction had 9 bases not matched to a gene; V was cut back by 3 bases and J by 4 bases. Overall study findings and caveats: Spike-specific TCR depth and breadth grew after two AZD1222 doses. Donors in the cohort were predominantly white British and more often female, and clonal diversity was possibly underestimated.

Profiled with immunoSEQ multiplex PCR; TCRdb holds only in-frame clones, not every one. The sample lists some 200,000 clones; just over 90% were seen once. On this clone itself: The antigen remains undetermined.

This clonotype was sampled from an adult in good health. The material sequenced was peripheral blood, taken on day 0 of AZD1222 vaccination. The chain combines TRBV27 with TRBJ1-3, with 10 bases lining up with TRBD1. In DNA form, the CDR3 reads TGTGCCAGCAGTTTCCGCAGTGGGGGACAGGGGGGAAACACCATATATTTT. It codes for CASSFRSGGQGGNTIYF.